What follows are 13 T cell receptor beta chains derived from one specimen sequenced in a study of cytomegalovirus exposure and HLA in healthy donors. 13 Jbeta primers and 60 Vbeta primers were used for the PCR. Only in-frame clones appear in the TCRdb table, and some are missing; sequencing was by immunoSEQ multiplex PCR. This repertoire shows about 120,000 clones, 70% to 85% found once; its top ten account for under 6.5%. Sequenced material: PBMCs. The receptors shown here come from a man younger than 35 in good health and CMV-seropositive.

On this clone: A read error may account for a junction end that differs from germline. The V call is TRBV7-7, the J call TRBJ2-2, with TRBD2 matching 11 bases. The CDR3 length is 16 residues. From germline, CDR1 is SSHAT and CDR2 FNYEAQ (reference sequence). CDR3 region: CASSSTSGGPPGELFF. The DNA of the CDR3 is TGTGCTAGCAGTTCAACTAGCGGGGGCCCCCCCGGGGAGCTGTTTTTT.

The chain joins TRBV7-8 to TRBJ2-1; 11 positions match TRBD1. Germline V gene sequence: CDR1 SGHVS, CDR2 FQNEAQ. J gave up 6 bases and V 10 bases, and 5 bases lay outside the gene matches. The CDR3 length is 13 residues. CDR3 amino acids: CATTGQGGNEQFF. The CDR3 DNA is TGTGCCACCACGGGACAGGGGGGCAATGAGCAGTTCTTC. Full variable domain (rest looked up from reference TRBV7-8 and TRBJ2-1): GAGVSQSPRYKVAKRGQDVALRCDPISGHVSLFWYQQALGQGPEFLTYFQNEAQLDKSGLPSDRFFAERPEGSVSTLKIQRTQQEDSAVYLCATTGQGGNEQFFGPGTRLTVL.

CDR3 nucleotides: TGCGCCAGCAGCTCTCTAACCAACACCGGGGAGCTGTTTTTT. Amino acids: CASSSLTNTGELFF. The genes are TRBV5-1 and TRBJ2-2; D gene ambiguous. Trimming stripped 3 bases from V and 2 bases from J, with 8 bases between. The CDR3 sequence is 14 residues long. CDR1 is SGHRS, CDR2 YFSETQ, per germline.

This chain joins TRBV10-1 and TRBJ2-4; D is undetermined. From germline, CDR1 is WNHNN and CDR2 SYGVQD (reference sequence). V lost 2 bases to trimming and J lost 6 bases, with 8 bases between them. This CDR3 region has 13 residues. The CDR3: CASSEMNLNIQYF. The DNA for the CDR3 is TGCGCCAGCAGTGAGATGAACTTAAACATTCAGTACTTC.

On this clone: The sample holds other DNA sequences that translate to the same CDR3. The CDR3 is CASSTWGQGNQPQHF. The CDR3 DNA follows: TGTGCCAGTAGTACCTGGGGGCAGGGAAATCAGCCCCAGCATTTT. The chain has TRBV19 and TRBJ1-5; weak D call: TRBD1 (6 bases). Germline lookup yields CDR1 LNHDA and CDR2 SQIVND (reference sequence). This CDR3 is 15 amino acids long. The germline V and J ends were trimmed by 4 bases and 4 bases, with 14 bases remaining between them.

This clone was seen a handful of times. The chain is built from TRBV11-1 and TRBJ2-1, with TRBD2 identical over 11 bases. Germline CDR1 is SGHAT and CDR2 is FQDESV (reference sequence). The J segment lost 8 bases and the V segment lost 1 base, leaving 4 bases of the junction unmatched. The CDR3 consists of 15 residues. In nucleotides, the CDR3 is TGTGCCAGCAGCTTAGAACTAGCGGGGGATCATGAGCAGTTCTTC. The encoded protein is CASSLELAGDHEQFF.

This clone came up a few times. J is TRBJ2-5 and V is TRBV29-1, with TRBD2 matching over 14 bases. V dropped 7 bases and J dropped 5; count of bases not matched to a gene: 3. Germline CDR1 and CDR2: SQVTM and ANQGSEA. The CDR3 covers 13 residues. The CDR3 reads CSGTSGRLETQYF. CDR3 coding DNA: TGCAGCGGGACTAGCGGGAGGTTGGAGACCCAGTACTTC. Full variable domain (missing parts from reference TRBV29-1 and TRBJ2-5): SAVISQKPSRDICQRGTSLTIQCQVDSQVTMMFWYRQQPGQSLTLIATANQGSEATYESGFVIDKFPISRPNLTFSTLTVSNMSPEDSSIYLCSGTSGRLETQYFGPGTRLLVL.

This chain uses TRBV5-6 with TRBJ2-3, with 8 bases that match TRBD2. With V trimmed by 2 bases and J by 6 bases, 11 bases remained unmatched. The CDR3 extends over 16 amino acids. Germline assignment: CDR1 SGHDT and CDR2 YYEEEE. The CDR3 loop reads CASSFGVAGPQDTQYF. CDR3 nucleotides: TGTGCCAGCAGCTTTGGAGTAGCGGGGCCTCAGGATACGCAGTATTTT. The complete variable domain, with remaining parts taken from reference TRBV5-6 and TRBJ2-3, reads DAGVTQSPTHLIKTRGQQVTLRCSPKSGHDTVSWYQQALGQGPQFIFQYYEEEERQRGNFPDRFSGHQFPNYSSELNVNALLLGDSALYLCASSFGVAGPQDTQYFGPGTRLTVL.

This clone has a handful of counts. This chain uses TRBV5-4 with TRBJ2-1; 8 positions agree with TRBD1. This CDR3 is 16 amino acids long. Per the germline V gene, CDR1 is SGHNT and CDR2 is YYREEE (reference sequence). Trimming cost V 5 bases and J 4 bases; bases outside gene matches: 11. CDR3 loop: CASRNDRTGKYNEQFF. For the CDR3, the DNA is TGTGCCAGCAGGAATGACCGGACAGGGAAATACAATGAGCAGTTCTTC.

This clone was counted only a few times. The V call is TRBV5-3, the J call TRBJ2-7; TRBD2 matches 9 bases. TRBV5-3 is identified as an open reading frame with a role that is uncertain. V trimming: 0 bases; J trimming: 3 bases; junction bases outside the gene matches: 10. This CDR3 has 17 residues. In DNA form, the CDR3 reads TGTGCCAGAAGCTTGGCTTCAGCGCGGGAGGGCCTCTACGAGCAGTACTTC. It yields the protein CARSLASAREGLYEQYF.

CDR3 coding DNA: TGTGCCAGTAGTGTGCGTGGTAGCAATCAGCCCCAGCATTTT. It is translated as CASSVRGSNQPQHF. The rearrangement joins TRBV19 to TRBJ1-5; D unclear. The CDR3 sequence is 14 residues long. Trimming pared 5 bases from V and 0 bases from J, leaving 8 bases between. Germline CDR1 and CDR2: LNHDA and SQIVND (reference sequence). The complete variable domain, with remaining parts taken from reference TRBV19 and TRBJ1-5, reads DGGITQSPKYLFRKEGQNVTLSCEQNLNHDAMYWYRQDPGQGLRLIYYSQIVNDFQKGDIAEGYSVSREKKESFPLTVTSAQKNPTAFYLCASSVRGSNQPQHFGDGTRLSIL.

This clone came up once. This chain connects TRBV27 to TRBJ2-3, with D perhaps matching TRBD2 (5 bases). This CDR3 has 15 residues. Germline CDR1 is MNHEY and CDR2 is SMNVEV (reference sequence). V was cut by 4 bases and J by 2 bases, with 13 bases left in between. CDR3 nucleotides: TGTGCCAGCAGTTCGGCGGGCGGTGTCACAGATACGCAGTATTTT. This encodes CASSSAGGVTDTQYF.

J is TRBJ2-5 and V is TRBV15, with 11 bases matching TRBD1. Germline assignment: CDR1 LNHNV and CDR2 YYDKDF (reference sequence). V was pared by 5 bases and J by 5 bases, with 7 bases of the junction left unmatched. This CDR3 is built from 15 residues. CDR3 protein: CATSSRTGGEETQYF. The CDR3 DNA is TGTGCCACCAGCTCAAGGACAGGGGGCGAGGAGACCCAGTACTTC.